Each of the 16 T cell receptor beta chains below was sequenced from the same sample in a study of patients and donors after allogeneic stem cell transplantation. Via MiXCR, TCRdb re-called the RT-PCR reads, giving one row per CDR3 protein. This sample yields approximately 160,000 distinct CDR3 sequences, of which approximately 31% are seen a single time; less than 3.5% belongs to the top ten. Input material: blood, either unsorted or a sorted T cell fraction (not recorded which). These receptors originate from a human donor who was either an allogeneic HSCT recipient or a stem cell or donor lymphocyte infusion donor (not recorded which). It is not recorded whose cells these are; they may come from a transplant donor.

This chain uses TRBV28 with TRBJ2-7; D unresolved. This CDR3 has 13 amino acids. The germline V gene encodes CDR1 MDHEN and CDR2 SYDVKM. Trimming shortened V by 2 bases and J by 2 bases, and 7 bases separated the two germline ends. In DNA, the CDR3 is TGTGCCAGCAGTTTAGACGATCCCTACGAGCAGTACTTC. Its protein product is CASSLDDPYEQYF.

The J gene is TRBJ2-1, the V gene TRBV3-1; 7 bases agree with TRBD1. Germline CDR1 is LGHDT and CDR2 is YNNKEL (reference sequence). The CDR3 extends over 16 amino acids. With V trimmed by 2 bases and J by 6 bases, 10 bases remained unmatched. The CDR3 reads CASSQTLTGSRNEQFF. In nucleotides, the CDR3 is TGTGCCAGCAGCCAAACCTTGACAGGGTCCCGCAATGAGCAGTTCTTC.

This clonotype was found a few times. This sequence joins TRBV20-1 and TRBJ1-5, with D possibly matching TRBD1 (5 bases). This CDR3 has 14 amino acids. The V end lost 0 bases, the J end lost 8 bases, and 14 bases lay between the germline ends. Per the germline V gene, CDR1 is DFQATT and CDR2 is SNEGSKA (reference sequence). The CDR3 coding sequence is TGCAGTGCTAGAGATGAGGGGACCGCAGAGCCCCAGCATTTT. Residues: CSARDEGTAEPQHF.

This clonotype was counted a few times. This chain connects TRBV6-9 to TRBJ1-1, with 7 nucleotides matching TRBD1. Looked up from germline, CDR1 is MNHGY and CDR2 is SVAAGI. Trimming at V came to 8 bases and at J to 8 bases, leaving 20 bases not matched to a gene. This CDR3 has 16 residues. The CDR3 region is CASAVPPPQGPKEAFF. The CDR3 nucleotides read TGTGCCAGCGCCGTGCCCCCCCCACAGGGGCCGAAGGAAGCTTTCTTT.

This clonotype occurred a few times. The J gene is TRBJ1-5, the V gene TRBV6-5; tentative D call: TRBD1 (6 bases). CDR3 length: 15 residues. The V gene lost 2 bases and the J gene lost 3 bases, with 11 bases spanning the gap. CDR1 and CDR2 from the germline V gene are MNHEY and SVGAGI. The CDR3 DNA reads TGTGCCAGCAGTTACGCCAGGGACAACAATCAGCCCCAGCATTTT. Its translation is CASSYARDNNQPQHF.

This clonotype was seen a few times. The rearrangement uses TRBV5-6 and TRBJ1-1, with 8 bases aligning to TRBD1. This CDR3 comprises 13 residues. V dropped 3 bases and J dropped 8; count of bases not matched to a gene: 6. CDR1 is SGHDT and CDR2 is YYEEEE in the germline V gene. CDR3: CASSWGGQGEAFF. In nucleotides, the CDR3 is TGTGCCAGCAGCTGGGGCGGACAGGGCGAAGCTTTCTTT.

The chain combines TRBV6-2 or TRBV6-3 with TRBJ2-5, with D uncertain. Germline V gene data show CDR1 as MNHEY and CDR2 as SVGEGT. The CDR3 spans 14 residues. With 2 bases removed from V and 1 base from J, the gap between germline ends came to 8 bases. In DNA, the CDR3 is TGTGCCAGCAGTTACGCTGCACTCCAAGAGACCCAGTACTTC. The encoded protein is CASSYAALQETQYF.

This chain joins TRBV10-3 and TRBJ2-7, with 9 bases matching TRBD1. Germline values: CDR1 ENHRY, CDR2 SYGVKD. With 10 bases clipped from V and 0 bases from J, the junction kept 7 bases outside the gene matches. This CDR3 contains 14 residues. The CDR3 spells CASRRTGDSYEQYF. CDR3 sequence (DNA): TGTGCCAGTCGAAGGACAGGGGACTCCTACGAGCAGTACTTC.

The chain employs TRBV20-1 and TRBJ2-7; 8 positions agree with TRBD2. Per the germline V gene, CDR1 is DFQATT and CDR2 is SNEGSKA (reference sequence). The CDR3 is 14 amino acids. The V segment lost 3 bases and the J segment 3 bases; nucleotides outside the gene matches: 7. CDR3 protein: CSASSGLAVYEQYF. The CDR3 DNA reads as TGCAGTGCTAGTTCCGGACTAGCCGTCTACGAGCAGTACTTC.

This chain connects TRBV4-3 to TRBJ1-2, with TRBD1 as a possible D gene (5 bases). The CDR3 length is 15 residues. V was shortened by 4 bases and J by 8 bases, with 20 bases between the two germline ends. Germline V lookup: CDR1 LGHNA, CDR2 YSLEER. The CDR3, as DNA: TGCGCCAGCAGCCCCTCTGGACAAGGGGTCGACGGCTACACCTTC. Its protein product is CASSPSGQGVDGYTF.

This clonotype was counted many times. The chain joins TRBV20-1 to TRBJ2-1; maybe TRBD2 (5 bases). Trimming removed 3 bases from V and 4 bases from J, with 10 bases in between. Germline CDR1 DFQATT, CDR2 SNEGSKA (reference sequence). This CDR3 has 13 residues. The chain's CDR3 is CSASQPGYNEQFF. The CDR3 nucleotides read TGCAGTGCTAGCCAGCCGGGATACAATGAGCAGTTCTTC.

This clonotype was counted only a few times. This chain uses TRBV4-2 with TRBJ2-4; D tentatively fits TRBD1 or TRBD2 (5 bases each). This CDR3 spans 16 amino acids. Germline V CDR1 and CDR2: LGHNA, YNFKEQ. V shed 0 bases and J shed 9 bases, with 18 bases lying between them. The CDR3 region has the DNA TGTGCCAGCAGCCAAGAAGCCCACCCGGGGCCGGGCATTCAGTACTTC. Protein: CASSQEAHPGPGIQYF.

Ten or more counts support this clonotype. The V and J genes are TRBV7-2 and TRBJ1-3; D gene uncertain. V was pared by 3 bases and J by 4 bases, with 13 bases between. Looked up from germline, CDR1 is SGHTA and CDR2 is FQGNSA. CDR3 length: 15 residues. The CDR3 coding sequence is TGTGCCAGCAGCTTCGTCGGCCCTGGAGGAAACACCATATATTTT. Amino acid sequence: CASSFVGPGGNTIYF.

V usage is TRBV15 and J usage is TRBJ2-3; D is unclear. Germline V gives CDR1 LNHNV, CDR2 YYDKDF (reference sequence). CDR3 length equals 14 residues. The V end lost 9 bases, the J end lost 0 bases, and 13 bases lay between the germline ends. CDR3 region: CATGPGRSTDTQYF. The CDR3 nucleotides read TGTGCCACTGGACCGGGCAGGAGCACAGATACGCAGTATTTT.

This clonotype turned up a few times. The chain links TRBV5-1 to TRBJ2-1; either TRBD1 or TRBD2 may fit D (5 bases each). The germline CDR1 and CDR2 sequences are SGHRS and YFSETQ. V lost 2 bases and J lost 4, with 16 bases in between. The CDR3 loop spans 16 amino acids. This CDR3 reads CASSFLPRGTYNEQFF. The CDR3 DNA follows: TGCGCCAGCAGCTTCTTACCCCGGGGCACATACAATGAGCAGTTCTTC.

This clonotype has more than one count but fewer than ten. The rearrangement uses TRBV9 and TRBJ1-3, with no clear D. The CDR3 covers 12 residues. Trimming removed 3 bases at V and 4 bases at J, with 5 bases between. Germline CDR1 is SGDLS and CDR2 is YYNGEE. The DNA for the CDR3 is TGTGCCAGCAGCGCAAGGGGAAACACCATATATTTT. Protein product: CASSARGNTIYF.